A selection of T cell receptor beta chains follows, all from one sample in a study of OX40 agonist ivuxolimab in advanced cancers. Using immunoSEQ multiplex PCR, the repertoire was profiled, and TCRdb retains in-frame clones only, with some absent. The data hold nearly 60,000 clones, with around four fifths observed a single time. The material sequenced was CD4+ or CD8+ T cells sorted from blood, taken in a trial of the OX40 agonist ivuxolimab. The receptors stem from an adult with an advanced solid tumor such as melanoma, head and neck, liver or kidney cancer. CDR3s leave out the opening cysteine and the closing phenylalanine or tryptophan.

TRBJ2-1 | TRBV7-8 | ASRRTGLKQF
TRBJ2-2 | TRBV5-5 | ASSLTPRTGNTGELF
TRBJ2-7 | TRBV5-6 | ASSREAVHPGEQY
TRBJ1-4 | TRBV28 | ASRGQGENEKLF
TRBJ1-1 | TRBV27 | ASTRSGGTEAF
TRBJ2-7 | TRBV5-1 | ASSLDRGAHEQY
TRBJ2-3 | TRBV4-1 | ASSQGNSGVPDTQY
TRBJ2-3 | TRBV10-3 | AIRVDDASTDTQY
TRBJ1-1 | TRBV6-1 | ATNRQGNFNTEAF
TRBJ2-1 | TRBV6-5 | ASSYTSGGSYNEQF
TRBJ1-3 | TRBV6-5 | ASSYDLTRSGNTIY
TRBJ2-5 | TRBV28 | ASSLPGGLEETQY
TRBJ2-7 | TRBV6-5 | ASSSPGLSSYEQY
TRBJ2-7 | TRBV2 | ASSDLGPLLADN
TRBJ2-3 | TRBV5-1 | ASSGLPRDTQY
TRBJ2-5 | TRBV10-2 | ASSEQGAGAQY
TRBJ1-1 | TRBV5-4 | ASSWDRGNTEAF
TRBJ2-3 | TRBV29-1 | SVHTAGIFDTQY
TRBJ2-3 | TRBV2 | ASSARQRADTQY
TRBJ2-7 | TRBV27 | ASRAALGGQPPYEQY
TRBJ1-1 | TRBV14 | ASSQDEPFGINTEAF
TRBJ1-5 | TRBV4-1 | ASSQDSPTGPSSADSNQPQH
TRBJ2-5 | TRBV7-2 | ASSFNSGGGETQY
TRBJ1-2 | TRBV6-1 | ASSERGTGNYGYT
TRBJ1-3 | TRBV29-1 | SVGDFAGNTIY
TRBJ1-2 | TRBV18 | ASSPGGSYGYT
TRBJ1-4 | TRBV5-1 | ASSTSTGSGEKLF
TRBJ2-1 | TRBV18 | ASSPRNTGEEF
TRBJ1-1 | TRBV28 | ASSSPSPRGRLNTEAF
TRBJ2-2 | TRBV18 | ASSPSGPDTGELF
TRBJ2-7 | TRBV5-6 | ASSSRLAGASYEQY
TRBJ1-5 | TRBV18 | ASSPRTGKDQPQH
TRBJ1-2 | TRBV19 | ASSEPGGGRGYT
TRBJ1-2 | TRBV12-5 | ASGLDRQGH
TRBJ2-6 | TRBV6-5 | ASRWGEAGANVLT
TRBJ1-5 | TRBV21-1 | ASSIRKGTEGNQPQH
TRBJ1-2 | TRBV9 | ASWNSRKTYGYT
TRBJ2-2 | TRBV4-2 | ASSQDYRGANTGELF
TRBJ2-1 | TRBV7-8 | ASSLGGDEQF
TRBJ2-7 | TRBV6-1 | ASILRAGGLEQY
TRBJ2-5 | TRBV18 | ASSPRQLESQH
TRBJ2-2 | TRBV19 | ASRRQGNTGELF
TRBJ2-7 | TRBV6-1 | ASKNFRDRAHEQY
TRBJ1-5 | TRBV19 | ASSSLQGPNQPQH
TRBJ1-2 | TRBV19 | ASTFNYGYT
TRBJ1-5 | TRBV6-1 | ASSSLTGLYEPQH
TRBJ2-4 | TRBV11-2 | ASSLGGGGVGIQY
TRBJ1-5 | TRBV6-1 | ASSEAGQQNQPQH
TRBJ2-5 | TRBV27 | ASSLGFSQETQY
TRBJ2-7 | TRBV2 | ASSVERKQY
TRBJ2-3 | TRBV5-1 | ASSSQGAGTDTQY
TRBJ1-4 | TRBV5-4 | ASSLEAARGEKLF
TRBJ1-5 | TRBV12-5 | ASGFGKDRGLPNQPQH
TRBJ2-1 | TRBV4-2 | ASSQDRTGGSYNEQF